This T cell receptor beta chain is drawn from a study of T-cell reconstitution after alpha-beta-depleted transplantation in children. There are a few counts of this clonotype. Germline CDR1 is SQVTM and CDR2 is ANQGSEA. This CDR3 has 11 residues. Trimming took off 7 bases at V and 4 bases at J, with 8 bases between the two ends. Unique molecular identifiers were built into the TCRbeta library. One entry per CDR3 protein results from TCRdb running MiXCR on the PCR reads. Of hundreds of thousands of distinct CDR3 sequences listed, roughly 18% were seen once; the top ten hold 3% to 4%. The TCR comes from a human donor who donated a stem cell graft to a child with acute lymphoblastic leukemia. This chain joins TRBV29-1 and TRBJ2-1; D perhaps matches TRBD2 (6 bases). The material sequenced was PBMCs from the stem cell graft donor, taken from the stem cell graft. As DNA, the CDR3 is TGCAGCGGGGGACTGTACAATGAGCAGTTCTTC. This sequence encodes CSGGLYNEQFF.